This TCR beta chain was found in a study of neoadjuvant nivolumab and ipilimumab in lung cancer. Overall study findings and caveats: TCR richness and clonality were higher in tumors than adjacent uninvolved lung.

Concerning this clone itself: Its antigen remains unidentified.

Here immunoSEQ multiplex PCR was the method, and the copy in TCRdb shows in-frame clones only, minus some. The sample consists of approximately 19,000 clones, around 87% of them appearing once. This CDR3 comprises 13 residues. The V gene's germline CDR1 is SGHAT and CDR2 FQNNGV. V gave up 5 bases and J gave up 0 bases, with 8 bases separating them. V is TRBV11-2 and J is TRBJ2-7; tentatively, D is TRBD1 (6 bases). The material was peripheral blood, obtained before neoadjuvant nivolumab, alone or with ipilimumab. This clonotype originated in an adult with non-small cell lung cancer. The CDR3 region is CASSRTDSYEQYF. CDR3 nucleotide sequence: TGTGCCAGCAGCCGGACAGACTCCTACGAGCAGTACTTC.